Presented here are 29 T cell receptor beta chains from one specimen sequenced in a study of vaccination and CD4 T cells after COVID-19. Regarding treatment: roughly 11-day PBMC culture with coronavirus spike peptide pools or control peptides (ViraFEST assay). These receptors lack a known antigen. Sequence data for DNA of cultured CD4+ T cells were generated by the Oncomine TCR Beta short-read assay. TCRdb reprocessed the PCR reads with MiXCR, giving one entry per CDR3 protein. This sample carries around 17,000 distinct CDR3 sequences, approximately 70% of them seen once, and the ten largest clones take 15% to 20%. Sequencing used CD4+ T cells from blood, cultured in vitro. The receptors shown here come from a human donor who had recovered from COVID-19.

This chain joins TRBV6-5 and TRBJ1-1, with 10 bases matching TRBD1. Trimming removed 0 bases from V and 3 bases from J; junction bases left unmatched: 10. Looked up from germline, CDR1 is MNHEY and CDR2 is SVGAGI. This CDR3 is 18 amino acids long. For the CDR3, the DNA is TGTGCCAGCAGTTACTCAGCGGACAGGGGGTATTTTGACACTGAAGCTTTCTTT. Amino acids: CASSYSADRGYFDTEAFF.

The table lists this clonotype with a few counts. The chain recombines TRBV20-1 with TRBJ1-6; a weak D match, TRBD1 (5 bases). The V and J ends lost 1 base and 8 bases respectively, with 12 bases between them. CDR1 DFQATT and CDR2 SNEGSKA come from the germline V gene (reference sequence). The CDR3 consists of 14 residues. As DNA, the CDR3 is TGCAGTGCTAGAGGGGACGGGGGGGATTCACCCCTCCACTTT. This encodes CSARGDGGDSPLHF.

The V gene is TRBV12-3 or TRBV12-4, the J gene TRBJ1-2; no clear D. The CDR3 sequence is 14 residues long. V dropped 6 bases and J dropped 0 bases, with 11 bases sitting between them. The CDR3 DNA reads TGTGCCAGCAGCGAAAGGAGGACTAACTATGGCTACACCTTC. This translates into CASSERRTNYGYTF.

J is TRBJ2-1 and V is TRBV21-1; TRBD1, the table's D call, was not compared with the DNA. TRBV21-1 represents a pseudogene. The CDR3 contains 11 residues. CDR3 sequence (DNA): TGTGCCAGCACCGGGGGCAATGAGCAGTTCTTC. Protein sequence: CASTGGNEQFF.

The V call is TRBV4-2, the J call TRBJ2-1; the match to TRBD2 covers 10 bases. CDR1 LGHNA and CDR2 YNFKEQ come from the germline V gene. The CDR3 is 14 residues long. V lost 4 bases and J lost 5; bases outside the gene matches: 2. CDR3: CASSRLAGDNEQFF. The CDR3, as DNA: TGTGCCAGCAGCCGACTAGCGGGTGACAATGAGCAGTTCTTC.

The chain uses TRBV2 and TRBJ2-3, with 8 bases lining up with TRBD2. The CDR3 is made up of 16 amino acids. The junction had 6 bases not matched to a gene; V was cut back by 3 bases and J by 1 base. CDR1 and CDR2 (germline): SNHLY, FYNNEI. The CDR3 DNA is TGTGCCAGCAGTGACCGGGGGGGGAAAGGCACAGATACGCAGTATTTT. Translation gives CASSDRGGKGTDTQYF.

A word on this clonotype: The junction differs from germline at one of its ends, possibly a read error. CDR3 bases: TGTGCTAGCAGCTTAGGTGGGGGCACTAGCGGGGGACCTAACAATGAGCAGTTCTTC. Translated: CASSLGGGTSGGPNNEQFF. This sequence joins TRBV7-7 and TRBJ2-1; TRBD2 matches at 11 bases. The CDR3 sequence is 19 residues long. Germline V gives CDR1 SSHAT, CDR2 FNYEAQ (reference sequence).

V usage is TRBV19 and J usage is TRBJ2-7, with 12 bases fitting TRBD2. J lost 4 bases, V lost 3 bases, and 10 bases had no gene match. The germline V gene has CDR1 LNHDA and CDR2 SQIVND (reference sequence). There are 17 residues in the CDR3. Written as DNA, the CDR3 is TGTGCCAGTAGTATTGCCCGGGGACTAGCGGGCCGGTACGAGCAGTACTTC. It yields the protein CASSIARGLAGRYEQYF. Complete variable domain (other parts from reference TRBV19 and TRBJ2-7): DGGITQSPKYLFRKEGQNVTLSCEQNLNHDAMYWYRQDPGQGLRLIYYSQIVNDFQKGDIAEGYSVSREKKESFPLTVTSAQKNPTAFYLCASSIARGLAGRYEQYFGPGTRLTVT.

This chain connects TRBV6-1 to TRBJ1-1; possible D gene TRBD1, 6 bases. This CDR3 has 15 amino acids. The ends were cut back, 10 bases at V and 2 bases at J, with 20 bases in the middle. Germline CDR1 MNHNS, CDR2 SASEGT. In DNA form, the CDR3 reads TGTGCCACCAGAGGGGAGGGGGGGAGCAACACTGAAGCTTTCTTT. Protein product: CATRGEGGSNTEAFF.

This CDR3 is CSANGGGRRLGETQYF. In DNA, the CDR3 is TGCAGTGCTAACGGTGGCGGGAGGCGCCTTGGAGAGACCCAGTACTTC. The gene calls are TRBV20-1 and TRBJ2-5, with TRBD2 matching 8 bases. Germline assignment: CDR1 DFQATT and CDR2 SNEGSKA (reference sequence). V dropped 4 bases and J dropped 4; count of bases not matched to a gene: 14. The CDR3 spans 16 residues.

This chain connects TRBV27 to TRBJ1-6; D perhaps matches TRBD1 (5 bases). Deletions cut 4 bases from V and 11 bases from J, with 15 bases between. This CDR3 comprises 14 residues. Germline CDR1 reads MNHEY; CDR2 reads SMNVEV (reference sequence). CDR3 loop: CASSSGEGWAPLHF. DNA of the CDR3: TGTGCCAGCAGTTCGGGGGAGGGTTGGGCACCCCTCCACTTT.

V usage is TRBV20-1 and J usage is TRBJ1-1, with D possibly matching TRBD1 (5 bases). This CDR3 has 12 amino acids. Germline V gives CDR1 DFQATT, CDR2 SNEGSKA (reference sequence). In DNA form, the CDR3 reads TGCAGCTCACCCGACAGCTACACTGAAGCTTTCTTT. Protein: CSSPDSYTEAFF.

The chain carries TRBV20-1 and TRBJ1-1; D remains ambiguous. The CDR3 spans 13 residues. V lost 1 base to trimming and J lost 5 bases, with 11 bases between them. Per the germline V gene, CDR1 is DFQATT and CDR2 is SNEGSKA (reference sequence). The CDR3 sequence: CSARGTEGTEAFF. The CDR3 bases are TGCAGTGCTAGAGGCACAGAAGGAACTGAAGCTTTCTTT.

This chain joins TRBV20-1 and TRBJ2-3; D possibly corresponds to TRBD2 (5 bases). V lost 6 bases and J lost 1, with 20 bases in between. Germline CDR1 and CDR2: DFQATT and SNEGSKA (reference sequence). CDR3 length: 16 amino acids. CDR3 region: CSAWMGSWPGTDTQYF. CDR3 DNA sequence: TGCAGTGCCTGGATGGGGAGTTGGCCCGGCACAGATACGCAGTATTTT.

This clonotype was picked up a small number of times. V usage is TRBV27 and J usage is TRBJ1-6, with D uncertain. Germline lookup yields CDR1 MNHEY and CDR2 SMNVEV (reference sequence). V dropped 2 bases and J dropped 2 bases, with 13 bases sitting between them. This CDR3 region has 17 residues. The DNA of the CDR3 is TGTGCCAGCAGTTTAAATCCCCCCAGGACCTATAATTCACCCCTCCACTTT. Protein sequence: CASSLNPPRTYNSPLHF.

The J gene is TRBJ2-5, the V gene TRBV5-4; possibly TRBD2 for D (6 bases). Germline CDR1 is SGHNT and CDR2 is YYREEE (reference sequence). The CDR3 consists of 19 residues. V gave up 0 bases and J gave up 1 base, with 22 bases separating them. This chain's CDR3 is CASSLGGDRLKSLQETQYF. The CDR3 DNA follows: TGTGCCAGCAGCTTGGGGGGGGACCGACTTAAGTCCCTCCAAGAGACCCAGTACTTC.

The chain combines TRBV2 with TRBJ1-6, with D maybe TRBD1 (5 bases). V was clipped by 4 bases and J by 9 bases, with 19 bases between them. Looked up from germline, CDR1 is SNHLY and CDR2 is FYNNEI. This CDR3 comprises 16 residues. The CDR3 DNA reads TGTGCCAGCAGTGCTGAGACAGCGACCGGGGGTTCACCCCTCCACTTT. It yields the protein CASSAETATGGSPLHF. The full variable domain, with the rest looked up from reference TRBV2 and TRBJ1-6, is EPEVTQTPSHQVTQMGQEVILRCVPISNHLYFYWYRQILGQKVEFLVSFYNNEISEKSEIFDDQFSVERPDGSNFTLKIRSTKLEDSAMYFCASSAETATGGSPLHFGNGTRLTVT.

This sequence joins TRBV7-3 and TRBJ2-2; 13 nucleotides match TRBD2. The CDR3 is made up of 16 amino acids. Germline V gene sequence: CDR1 SGHTA, CDR2 FQGTGA. Unmatched junction bases numbered 2, after V lost 4 bases and J lost 3 bases. The CDR3 loop reads CASSSTSGRDTGELFF. The CDR3 coding sequence is TGTGCCAGCAGCTCAACTAGCGGGAGGGACACCGGGGAGCTGTTTTTT.

V gene TRBV5-8 combines with J gene TRBJ1-5; maybe TRBD1 (5 bases). The CDR3 spans 14 residues. V was shortened by 6 bases and J by 4 bases, with 14 bases between the two germline ends. From germline, CDR1 is SGHTS and CDR2 YDEGEE. This chain's CDR3 is CASTNPGGNQPQHF. The DNA for the CDR3 is TGTGCCAGCACCAACCCCGGGGGGAATCAGCCCCAGCATTTT.

This chain links TRBV10-3 with TRBJ2-2; no firm D call. V was shortened by 7 bases and J by 1 base, with 13 bases between the two germline ends. Germline V gene data show CDR1 as ENHRY and CDR2 as SYGVKD. This CDR3 spans 15 amino acids. In DNA, the CDR3 is TGTGCCATCATGGAGCCGGATGAGAACACCGGGGAGCTGTTTTTT. Protein sequence: CAIMEPDENTGELFF.

The CDR3 sequence: CASSSRGGDYNSPLHF. CDR3 bases: TGTGCCAGCAGTTCCCGGGGCGGGGACTATAATTCACCCCTCCACTTT. This chain connects TRBV6-5 to TRBJ1-6; a weak D match, TRBD1 (5 bases). The ends were cut back, 4 bases at V and 3 bases at J, with 13 bases in the middle. From germline, CDR1 is MNHEY and CDR2 SVGAGI. The CDR3 has 16 amino acids.

The chain recombines TRBV7-8 with TRBJ2-2, with a tentative D call TRBD1 (6 bases). Looked up from germline, CDR1 is SGHVS and CDR2 is FQNEAQ. Trimming cost V 5 bases and J 3 bases, with 10 bases left between them. There are 14 residues in the CDR3. CDR3 protein: CASSNRVDTGELFF. The CDR3 DNA follows: TGTGCCAGCAGCAACAGGGTGGACACCGGGGAGCTGTTTTTT.

This clonotype was observed a handful of times. The chain uses TRBV23-1 and TRBJ1-5, with TRBD1 as a possible D gene (5 bases). TRBV23-1 is marked as an open reading frame, function uncertain. Trimming took 4 bases from V and 13 from J, leaving 14 bases between them. The CDR3 has 12 residues. CDR3 nucleotide sequence: TGCGCCAGCAGTCCTTGGGGGGACTATCAGCATTTT. Protein product: CASSPWGDYQHF.

This clonotype was observed a single time. The CDR3, as DNA: TGCAGTGCTAGGATACAGGGAATTGACACTGAAGCTTTCTTT. It encodes CSARIQGIDTEAFF. The chain uses TRBV20-1 and TRBJ1-1; a possible D gene is TRBD1 (6 bases). The V end lost 3 bases, the J end lost 3 bases, and 14 bases lay between the germline ends. The CDR3 sequence is 14 residues long. Germline-derived CDR1 and CDR2 are DFQATT and SNEGSKA (reference sequence).

The chain links TRBV25-1 to TRBJ1-3; no firm D call. Deletions cut 1 base from V and 7 bases from J, with 11 bases between. This CDR3 has 14 amino acids. Germline CDR1 and CDR2: MGHDK and SYGVNS. The CDR3 protein is CASSESRGGNTIYF. CDR3 DNA: TGTGCCAGCAGTGAATCGCGGGGTGGGAACACCATATATTTT.

The V gene is TRBV7-6, the J gene TRBJ2-3; D is ambiguous. V shed 0 bases and J shed 6 bases, with 10 bases lying between them. The CDR3 spans 14 residues. CDR1 and CDR2 (germline): SGHVS, FNYEAQ. The DNA of the CDR3 is TGTGCCAGCAGCTTAGCCGGGCCTGAGGATACGCAGTATTTT. It codes for CASSLAGPEDTQYF.

V and J are TRBV19 and TRBJ2-5; D might be TRBD2 (6 bases). The CDR3 is 16 residues long. V gave up 1 base and J gave up 1 base, with 13 bases separating them. The germline CDR1 and CDR2 sequences are LNHDA and SQIVND (reference sequence). The CDR3 reads CASSIGGGATQETQYF. CDR3 coding DNA: TGTGCCAGTAGTATAGGGGGCGGGGCGACCCAAGAGACCCAGTACTTC.

V is TRBV30 and J is TRBJ2-2, with D perhaps matching TRBD2 (5 bases). Germline CDR1 GTSNPN, CDR2 SVGIG (reference sequence). The CDR3 covers 13 residues. The V and J ends lost 2 bases and 9 bases respectively, with 13 bases between them. This CDR3 is CAWSPGVNRELFF. Here the CDR3 DNA reads TGTGCCTGGAGTCCCGGGGTGAACCGGGAGCTGTTTTTT.

This chain links TRBV28 with TRBJ1-2; D unclear. The CDR3 contains 13 residues. Germline CDR1 is MDHEN and CDR2 is SYDVKM. Trimming left V 2 bases short and J 4 bases short, with 8 bases between. The DNA for the CDR3 is TGTGCCAGCAGTTTAAGGCAACTCTATGGCTACACCTTC. Protein product: CASSLRQLYGYTF.